Reported below is one TCR beta chain. There is no known antigen for this receptor. This sample stems from a study of monozygotic twins with inflammatory bowel disease (dated by TCRdb to between 2017 and 2020). Concerning the study at large: The full study comprised around 28 monozygotic twin pairs: nine German pairs (four IBD-concordant, five IBD-discordant) and 19 IBD-discordant Danish pairs. Each individual had, on average, about 151 000 unique TCRalpha sequences and 181 000 unique TCRbeta sequences available for analysis. The search for disease-associated traits relied mainly on comparing, within discordant pairs, IBD patients with their genetically identical healthy co-twins.

The germline V gene encodes CDR1 DFQATT and CDR2 SNEGSKA (reference sequence). Including cysteine and phenylalanine, the CDR3 has 14 amino acids. No DNA appears here. Library preparation was by 5' RACE. Each TCR library was prepared from about 4,000 ng of total RNA. For each sample, cDNA synthesis with SMARTScribe reverse transcriptase was split into eight separate reactions. Unique molecular identifiers containing a 6-nucleotide sample barcode were introduced through template switching during cDNA synthesis. Two nested PCRs of approximately 16 and 10 cycles amplified the TCRalpha and TCRbeta cDNA, and bead purification followed each PCR. Before amplification, the cDNA was both treated with uracil DNA-glycosylase and purified with the QIAquick PCR purification kit. The second PCR was the step at which Illumina TruSeq-compatible adapters and sample-specific barcodes were added. TapeStation and Qubit were used to check library quality and concentration, and 4.5 to 6 ng of each library was pooled. The pooled libraries were sequenced with 2 x 100 bp reads and custom sequencing primers on an Illumina HiSeq2500 single-index Rapid Run. Processing in the source paper ran as follows. PCR and sequencing errors were corrected by UMI-based consensus assembly using MiGEC version 1.2.6. MiXCR version 2.1.1 was used to carry out V(D)J alignment, clonotype assembly and CDR3 extraction. Gene usage, clonotype sharing and MAIT/NKT TCR abundance were normalised by analysing the top 1000, 10 000 and 20 000 clonotypes per sample. After downsampling to 27 000 UMIs, diversity was calculated as the inverse Simpson index using the vegan R package. Paired Mann-Whitney U tests were applied to discordant twin pairs, and Benjamini-Hochberg correction was used for multiple testing. TCRdb reprocessed the raw reads; every CDR3 protein sequence is a single record, and DNA is not supplied. The V and J calls were not made by the authors but by TCRdb's processing. The sample table records hundreds of thousands of distinct CDR3 sequences. The ten most abundant clones make up more than 4.5% of the sample.

From each donor, a roughly 2.6 ml peripheral blood sample was collected into PAXgene tubes and stored at -80 degrees C. Without T cell sorting, total RNA was isolated from whole blood using the PAXgene blood miRNA kit on an automated QIAcube. Deep TCRalpha and TCRbeta repertoire profiling with unique molecular barcoding was performed on peripheral blood of monozygotic twin pairs concordant or discordant for inflammatory bowel disease. Smoking habits were recorded for all twin pairs, and individuals were classified as current, former or never smokers. General findings and caveats noted by the study authors: Repertoire similarity did not differ between concordant and discordant twins, which could be due to limited statistical power. The results gave no support for a single strong signal or clonotype linked to IBD. Compared with healthy twins, IBD patients had fewer clonotypes in common with other individuals, a difference most pronounced in patients showing signs of disease activity. Measured by the inverse Simpson index, TCRbeta repertoire diversity was lower in IBD patients than in their healthy co-twins. The analysis was unable to tell different T cell subtypes apart. Because patients were on differing immunosuppressive treatments, the repertoires may have picked up extra background noise and inter-individual variability.

The rearrangement combines TRBV20-1 with TRBJ2-5; TCRdb's D gene call, TRBD1, goes unchecked for lack of DNA. The source of this sequence is a human donor with ulcerative colitis or Crohn's disease, or a healthy co-twin of an affected twin (not recorded which). Sequences were obtained from blood. CDR3 reads: CSARVGGTKETQYF.